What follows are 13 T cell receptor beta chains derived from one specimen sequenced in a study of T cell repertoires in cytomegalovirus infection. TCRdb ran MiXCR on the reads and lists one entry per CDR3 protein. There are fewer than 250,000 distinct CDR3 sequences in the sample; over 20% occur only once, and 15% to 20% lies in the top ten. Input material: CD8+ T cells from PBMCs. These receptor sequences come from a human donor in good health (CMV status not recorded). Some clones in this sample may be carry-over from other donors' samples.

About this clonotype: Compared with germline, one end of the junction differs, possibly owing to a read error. The CDR3 region has the DNA TGTGCCAGCACCCCTCTCAGGGTGGGTGAAAACCTGTTTTTT. This sequence encodes CASTPLRVGENLFF. The rearrangement links TRBV28 to TRBJ1-4; perhaps TRBD1 as D (5 bases). The CDR3 is 14 residues long. Germline V gives CDR1 MDHEN, CDR2 SYDVKM.

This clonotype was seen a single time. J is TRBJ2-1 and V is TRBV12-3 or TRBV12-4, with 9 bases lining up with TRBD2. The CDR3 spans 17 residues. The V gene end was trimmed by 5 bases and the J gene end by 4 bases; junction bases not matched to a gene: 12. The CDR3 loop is CASSPWAGGGAYNEQFF. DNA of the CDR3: TGTGCCAGCAGTCCGTGGGCCGGCGGGGGGGCGTACAATGAGCAGTTCTTC.

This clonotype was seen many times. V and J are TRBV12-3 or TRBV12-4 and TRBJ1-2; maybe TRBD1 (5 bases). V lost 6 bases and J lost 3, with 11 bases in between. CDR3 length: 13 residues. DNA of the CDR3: TGTGCCAGCAGGGGGACGGGTGACTATGGCTACACCTTC. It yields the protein CASRGTGDYGYTF.

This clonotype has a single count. CDR3 in DNA: TGCGCCAGCAGCCAAGATGGGGATCCCCTCCACTTT. Translated: CASSQDGDPLHF. The chain uses TRBV4-1 and TRBJ1-6, with no clear D. In germline, CDR1 is MGHRA, CDR2 YSYEKL. The CDR3 totals 12 residues. V was pared by 0 bases and J by 13 bases, with 7 bases between.

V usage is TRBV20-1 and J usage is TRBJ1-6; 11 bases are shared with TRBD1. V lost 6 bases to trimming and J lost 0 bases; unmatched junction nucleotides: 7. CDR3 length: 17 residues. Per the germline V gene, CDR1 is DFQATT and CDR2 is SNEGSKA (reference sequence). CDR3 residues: CSAKDRGHSSYNSPLHF. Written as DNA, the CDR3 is TGCAGTGCCAAGGACAGGGGGCACAGCTCCTATAATTCACCCCTCCACTTT.

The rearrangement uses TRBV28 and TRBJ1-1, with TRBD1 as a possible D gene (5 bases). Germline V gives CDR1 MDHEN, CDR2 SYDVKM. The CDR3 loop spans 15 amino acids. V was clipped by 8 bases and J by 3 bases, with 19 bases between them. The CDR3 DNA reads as TGTGCCAGCGGCCCCCTGCAGGGTATCGACACTGAAGCTTTCTTT. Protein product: CASGPLQGIDTEAFF.

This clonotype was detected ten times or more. In DNA form, the CDR3 reads TGTGCCAGCAGACAGATGAACACCGGGGAGCTGTTTTTT. This codes for CASRQMNTGELFF. The J gene is TRBJ2-2, the V gene TRBV5-6, with D unresolved. V dropped 5 bases and J dropped 1 base, with 6 bases sitting between them. The CDR3 extends over 13 amino acids. Germline V CDR1 and CDR2: SGHDT, YYEEEE.

The CDR3 region is CSARDGDRAQPQHF. CDR3 coding DNA: TGCAGTGCTAGAGATGGGGACAGGGCTCAGCCCCAGCATTTT. The chain carries TRBV20-1 and TRBJ1-5; 9 bases agree with TRBD1. Germline V gene data show CDR1 as DFQATT and CDR2 as SNEGSKA (reference sequence). The CDR3 extends over 14 amino acids. V dropped 0 bases and J dropped 6; count of bases not matched to a gene: 3.

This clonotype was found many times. The CDR3 sequence: CASSETRGSYQETQYF. The CDR3 nucleotides are TGTGCCAGCAGTGAGACCCGGGGTTCGTACCAAGAGACCCAGTACTTC. The chain employs TRBV2 and TRBJ2-5, with D maybe TRBD2 (5 bases). Trimming took off 3 bases at V and 0 bases at J, with 14 bases between the two ends. The germline gives CDR1 SNHLY, CDR2 FYNNEI. The CDR3 totals 16 residues. The full variable domain, in which reference TRBV2 and TRBJ2-5 provide the parts outside the CDR3, is EPEVTQTPSHQVTQMGQEVILRCVPISNHLYFYWYRQILGQKVEFLVSFYNNEISEKSEIFDDQFSVERPDGSNFTLKIRSTKLEDSAMYFCASSETRGSYQETQYFGPGTRLLVL.

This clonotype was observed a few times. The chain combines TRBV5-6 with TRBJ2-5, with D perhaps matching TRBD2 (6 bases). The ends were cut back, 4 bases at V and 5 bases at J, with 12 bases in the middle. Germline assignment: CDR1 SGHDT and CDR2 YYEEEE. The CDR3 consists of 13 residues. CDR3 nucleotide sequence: TGTGCCAGCAGCCCGGGACGGGGGGAGACCCAGTACTTC. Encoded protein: CASSPGRGETQYF.

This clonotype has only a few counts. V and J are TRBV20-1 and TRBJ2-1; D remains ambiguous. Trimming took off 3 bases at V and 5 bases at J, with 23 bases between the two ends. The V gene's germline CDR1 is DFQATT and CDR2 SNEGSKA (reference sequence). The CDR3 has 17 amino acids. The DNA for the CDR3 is TGCAGTGCTAGGTTATTTTTGAGTGGGCATAATGACAATGAGCAGTTCTTC. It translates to CSARLFLSGHNDNEQFF.

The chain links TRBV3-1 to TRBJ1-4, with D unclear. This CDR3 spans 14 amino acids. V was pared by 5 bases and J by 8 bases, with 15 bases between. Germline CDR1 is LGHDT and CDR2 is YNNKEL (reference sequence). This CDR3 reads CASSKTGREEKLFF. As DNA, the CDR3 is TGTGCCAGCAGCAAAACCGGGAGGGAAGAAAAACTGTTTTTT.

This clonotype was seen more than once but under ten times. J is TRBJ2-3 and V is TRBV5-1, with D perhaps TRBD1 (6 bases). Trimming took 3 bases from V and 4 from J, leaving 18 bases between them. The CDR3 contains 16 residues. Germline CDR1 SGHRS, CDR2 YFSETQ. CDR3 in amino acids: CASSYLQGPGSDTQYF. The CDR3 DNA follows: TGCGCCAGCAGCTATTTACAGGGACCAGGTTCAGATACGCAGTATTTT.